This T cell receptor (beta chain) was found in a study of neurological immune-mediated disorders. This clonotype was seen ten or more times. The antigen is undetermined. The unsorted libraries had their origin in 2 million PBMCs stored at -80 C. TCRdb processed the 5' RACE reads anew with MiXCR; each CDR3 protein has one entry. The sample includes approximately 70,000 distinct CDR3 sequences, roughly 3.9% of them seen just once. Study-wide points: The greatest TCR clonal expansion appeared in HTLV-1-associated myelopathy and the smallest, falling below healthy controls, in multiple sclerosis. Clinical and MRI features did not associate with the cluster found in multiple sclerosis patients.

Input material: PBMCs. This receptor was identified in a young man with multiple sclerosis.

The CDR3 protein is CASSLAGRLGAFF. The DNA of the CDR3 is TGTGCCAGCAGCTTAGCCGGTCGTCTAGGAGCTTTCTTT. The rearrangement uses TRBV7-9 and TRBJ1-1; D unclear. This CDR3 region has 13 residues. Germline V gene lookup returns CDR1 SEHNR and CDR2 FQNEAQ (reference sequence). V shed 0 bases and J shed 10 bases, with 12 bases lying between them.